The 16 T cell receptor beta chains below all came from one sample that was sequenced in a study of T cells in Graves' hyperthyroidism and ophthalmopathy (dated by TCRdb to the late 2010s). Libraries were made using multiplex PCR. Sequencing took place on an Illumina HiSeq 2000. The TCR beta CDR3 regions were amplified from the RNA transcripts. The TCR CDR3 was subjected to a first round of RT-PCR using the HTBI primer set and the Qiagen OneStep RT-PCR kit. TCRdb applied fastp at Q25 and MiXCR to the public reads, then kept only in-frame beta chains. Here each entry gathers all rows of one CDR3 protein and keeps the most common genes and DNA. This sample comprises more than 550,000 distinct CDR3 sequences, 40% to 55% of them detected only once. The ten largest clones capture less than 9.5% of the sample. Specimen: peripheral blood or thyroid tissue (not recorded which). These receptors came from an adult man with Graves' disease, either hyperthyroidism or ophthalmopathy (not recorded which).

This clonotype was seen repeatedly, ten times or more. The chain combines TRBV20-1 with TRBJ2-7; D possibly corresponds to TRBD1 (8 bases). This CDR3 spans 15 amino acids. Germline values: CDR1 DFQATT, CDR2 SNEGSKA (reference sequence). V shed 1 base and J shed 6 bases, with 19 bases lying between them. Here the CDR3 reads CSARALTGEGGEQYF. The CDR3 DNA reads TGCAGTGCTAGAGCATTGACAGGGGAGGGAGGCGAGCAGTACTTC.

This clonotype has a count of ten or more. This likely comes from a read error, as the CDR3 has no conserved phenylalanine or tryptophan at its end. Because the CDR3's place on the DNA is in doubt, the DNA is left out and the CDR3 is given as listed by TCRdb. The chain is built from TRBV12-3 or TRBV12-4 and TRBJ1-2. The CDR3 spans 9 amino acids, including both terminal residues. The CDR3 spells CASSSPFKI.

The rearrangement links TRBV10-3 to TRBJ2-5; 10 nucleotides line up with TRBD1. V shed 8 bases and J 6 bases; nucleotides not matched to a gene: 3. The length of the CDR3 is 12 residues. CDR1 is ENHRY, CDR2 SYGVKD, per germline. The CDR3 spells CAIGQGDKTQYF. The DNA of the CDR3 is TGTGCCATCGGACAGGGGGATAAGACCCAGTACTTC.

The chain carries TRBV10-3 and TRBJ1-6; 7 bases line up with TRBD1. Germline V gives CDR1 ENHRY, CDR2 SYGVKD. Trimming removed 6 bases from V and 10 bases from J; junction bases left unmatched: 9. This CDR3 comprises 14 residues. The CDR3 DNA reads TGTGCCATCAGGGTGCGACAGGGTGGCTCACCCCTCCACTTT. It specifies CAIRVRQGGSPLHF.

For this clonotype: At one of its ends the junction is not consistent with the germline gene, which may arise from a read error. The genes are TRBV5-1 and TRBJ2-2; TRBD1 aligns across 7 bases. The CDR3 length is 16 residues. Per the germline V gene, CDR1 is SGHRS and CDR2 is YFSETQ. The CDR3 DNA reads as TGTGCCAGCAGCTTGGAAGGGGGCCGGAACACCGGGGAGCTGTTTTTT. Translation: CASSLEGGRNTGELFF.

To note about this clonotype: A much larger clone is a single base away; this may be a read error. This sequence joins TRBV7-8 and TRBJ2-5; 10 bases fit TRBD1. Germline values: CDR1 SGHVS, CDR2 FQNEAQ. The CDR3 totals 14 residues. V shed 11 bases and J 0 bases; nucleotides not matched to a gene: 6. The CDR3 reads CAAGTGAYQETQYF. CDR3 DNA: TGTGCCGCAGGGACAGGGGCCTACCAAGAGACCCAGTACTTC.

As regards this clonotype: A read error may produce the germline difference seen at one junction end. The chain links TRBV12-3 or TRBV12-4 to TRBJ1-2, with D unclear. The CDR3 contains 12 residues. Here the CDR3 DNA reads TGTGCCAGCAGCTTAAACAACTATGGCTACGCCTTC. It is translated as CASSLNNYGYAF.

By its share, this clonotype is medium-sized (0.01 to 0.1%). This rearrangement joins TRBV9 to TRBJ1-5, with a weak D call TRBD1 (6 bases). Germline V gene sequence: CDR1 SGDLS, CDR2 YYNGEE. V was pared by 0 bases and J by 4 bases, with 8 bases between. This CDR3 has 14 residues. The CDR3 DNA follows: TGTGCCAGCAGCGTAGAAGGGGGGAATCAGCCCCAGCATTTT. Amino acid sequence: CASSVEGGNQPQHF. The full variable domain, in which reference TRBV9 and TRBJ1-5 provide the parts outside the CDR3, is DSGVTQTPKHLITATGQRVTLRCSPRSGDLSVYWYQQSLDQGLQFLIQYYNGEERAKGNILERFSAQQFPDLHSELNLSSLELGDSALYFCASSVEGGNQPQHFGDGTRLSIL.

The CDR3 protein is CASRIGTYSNQPQHF. In DNA, the CDR3 is TGTGCCAGCAGGATCGGGACGTATAGCAATCAGCCCCAGCATTTT. The V call is TRBV2, the J call TRBJ1-5; D perhaps matches TRBD1 (5 bases). The CDR3 has 15 amino acids. In germline, CDR1 is SNHLY, CDR2 FYNNEI. Trimming removed 6 bases at V and 0 bases at J, with 12 bases between.

This clonotype occurred once. The chain has TRBV2 and TRBJ1-1, with a weak D call TRBD1 (5 bases). Per the germline V gene, CDR1 is SNHLY and CDR2 is FYNNEI. The CDR3 covers 16 residues. The V end lost 3 bases, the J end lost 1 base, and 15 bases lay between the germline ends. The CDR3 protein is CASSDVSGTENTEAFF. CDR3 bases: TGTGCCAGCAGTGATGTAAGCGGGACGGAGAACACTGAAGCTTTCTTT.

The chain employs TRBV15 and TRBJ1-4; 9 bases line up with TRBD1. This CDR3 has 16 residues. V was clipped by 4 bases and J by 8 bases; unmatched bases: 11. The germline V gene has CDR1 LNHNV and CDR2 YYDKDF (reference sequence). The CDR3 DNA reads TGTGCCACCAGCATTGACAGGGGGACAGGAGGCGAAAAACTGTTTTTT. It codes for CATSIDRGTGGEKLFF.

This clonotype appeared a few times. This chain uses TRBV2 with TRBJ1-5; D may be TRBD1 (5 bases). The CDR3 loop spans 13 amino acids. The germline V and J ends were trimmed by 11 bases and 2 bases, with 13 bases remaining between them. CDR1 SNHLY and CDR2 FYNNEI come from the germline V gene. CDR3: CALRRDGNQPQHF. The CDR3 DNA reads TGTGCCCTACGCAGGGATGGCAATCAGCCCCAGCATTTT.

The chain combines TRBV11-1 with TRBJ1-1; TRBD1 matches at 10 bases. Germline V gene sequence: CDR1 SGHAT, CDR2 FQDESV (reference sequence). V was pared by 5 bases and J by 4 bases, with 13 bases of the junction left unmatched. The CDR3 totals 17 residues. CDR3 region: CASSPDFGTGDGTEAFF. The CDR3 nucleotides read TGTGCCAGCAGCCCAGACTTCGGGACAGGGGATGGCACTGAAGCTTTCTTT. The full variable domain, its missing parts supplied by reference TRBV11-1 and TRBJ1-1, is EAEVAQSPRYKITEKSQAVAFWCDPISGHATLYWYRQILGQGPELLVQFQDESVVDDSQLPKDRFSAERLKGVDSTLKIQPAELGDSAMYLCASSPDFGTGDGTEAFFGQGTRLTVV.

The CDR3 sequence: CSARRQGQPQYF. CDR3 coding DNA: TGCAGTGCTAGACGGCAGGGCCAGCCCCAGTACTTC. This chain uses TRBV20-1 with TRBJ2-5; a possible D gene is TRBD1 (5 bases). Deletions cut 2 bases from V and 9 bases from J, with 13 bases between. The length of the CDR3 is 12 residues. Per the germline V gene, CDR1 is DFQATT and CDR2 is SNEGSKA (reference sequence).

This clonotype came up a few times. This sequence joins TRBV5-1 and TRBJ2-7, with D maybe TRBD1 (5 bases). CDR3 length: 13 amino acids. The germline V gene has CDR1 SGHRS and CDR2 YFSETQ. The V and J ends lost 4 bases and 3 bases respectively, with 11 bases between them. CDR3 sequence: CASSQTQGYEQYF. DNA of the CDR3: TGCGCCAGCAGCCAAACCCAGGGCTACGAGCAGTACTTC.

This clonotype was seen just once. One base away lies a much larger clone, so this may be a sequencing read error. The chain recombines TRBV6-1 with TRBJ1-2; D uncertain. Germline V gene lookup returns CDR1 MNHNS and CDR2 SASEGT. The CDR3 covers 13 residues. CDR3 sequence (DNA): TGTTCCAGCAGTGAAGCATCCGGGCTTGGCTACACCTTC. Translating gives CSSSEASGLGYTF.